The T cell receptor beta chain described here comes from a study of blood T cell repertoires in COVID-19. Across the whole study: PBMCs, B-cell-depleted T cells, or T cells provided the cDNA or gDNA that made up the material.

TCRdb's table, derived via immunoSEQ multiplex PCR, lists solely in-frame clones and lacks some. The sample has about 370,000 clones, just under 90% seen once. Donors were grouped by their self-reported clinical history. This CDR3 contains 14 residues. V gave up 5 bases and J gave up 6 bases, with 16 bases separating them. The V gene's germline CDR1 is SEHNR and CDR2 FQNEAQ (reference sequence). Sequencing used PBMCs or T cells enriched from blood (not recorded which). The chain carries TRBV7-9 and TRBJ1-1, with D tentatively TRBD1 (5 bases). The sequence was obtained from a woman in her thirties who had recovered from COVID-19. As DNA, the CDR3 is TGTGCCAGCAGCGCCCATTCCGGAGGGGCTGAAGCTTTCTTT. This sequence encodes CASSAHSGGAEAFF. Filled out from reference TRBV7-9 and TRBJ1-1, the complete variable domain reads DTGVSQNPRHKITKRGQNVTFRCDPISEHNRLYWYRQTLGQGPEFLTYFQNEAQLEKSRLLSDRFSAERPKGSFSTLEIQRTEQGDSAMYLCASSAHSGGAEAFFGQGTRLTVV.